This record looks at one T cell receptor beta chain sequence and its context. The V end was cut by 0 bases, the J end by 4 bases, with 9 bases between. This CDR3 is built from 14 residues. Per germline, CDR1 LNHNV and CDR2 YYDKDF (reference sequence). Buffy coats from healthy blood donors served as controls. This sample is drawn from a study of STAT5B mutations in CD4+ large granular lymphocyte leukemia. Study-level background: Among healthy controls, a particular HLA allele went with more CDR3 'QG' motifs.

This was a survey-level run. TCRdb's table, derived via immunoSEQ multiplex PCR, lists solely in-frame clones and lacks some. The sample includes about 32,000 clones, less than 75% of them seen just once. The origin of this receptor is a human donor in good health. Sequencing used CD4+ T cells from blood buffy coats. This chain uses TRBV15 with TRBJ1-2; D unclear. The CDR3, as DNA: TGTGCCACCAGCAGAGATCGAGTTGGCTATGGCTACACCTTC. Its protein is CATSRDRVGYGYTF.